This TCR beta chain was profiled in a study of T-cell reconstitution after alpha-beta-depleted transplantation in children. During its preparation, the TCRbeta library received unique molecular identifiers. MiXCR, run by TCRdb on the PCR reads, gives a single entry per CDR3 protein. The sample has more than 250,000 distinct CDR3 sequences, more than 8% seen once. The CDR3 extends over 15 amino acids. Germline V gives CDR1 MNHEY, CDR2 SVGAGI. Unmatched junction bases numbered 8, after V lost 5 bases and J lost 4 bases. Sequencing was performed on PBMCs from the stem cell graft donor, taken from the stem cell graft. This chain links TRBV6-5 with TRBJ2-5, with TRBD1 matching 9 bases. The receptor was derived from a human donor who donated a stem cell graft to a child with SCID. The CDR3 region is CASSIQGAGGETQYF. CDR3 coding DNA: TGTGCCAGCAGTATACAGGGGGCAGGTGGAGAGACCCAGTACTTC.